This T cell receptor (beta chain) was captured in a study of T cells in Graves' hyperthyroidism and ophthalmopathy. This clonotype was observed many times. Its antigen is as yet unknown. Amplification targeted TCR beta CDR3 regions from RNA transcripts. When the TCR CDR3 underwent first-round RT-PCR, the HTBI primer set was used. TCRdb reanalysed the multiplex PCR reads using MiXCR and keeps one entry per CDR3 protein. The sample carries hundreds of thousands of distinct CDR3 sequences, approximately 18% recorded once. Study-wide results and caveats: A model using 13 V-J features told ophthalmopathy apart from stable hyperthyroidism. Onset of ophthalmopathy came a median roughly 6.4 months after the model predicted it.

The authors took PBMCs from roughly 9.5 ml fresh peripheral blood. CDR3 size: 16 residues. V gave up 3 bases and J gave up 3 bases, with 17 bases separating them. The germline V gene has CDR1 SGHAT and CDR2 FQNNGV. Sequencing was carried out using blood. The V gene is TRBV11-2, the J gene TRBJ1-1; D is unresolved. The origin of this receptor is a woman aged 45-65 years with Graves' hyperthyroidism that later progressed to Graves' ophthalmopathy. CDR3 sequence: CASSFRGGRMDTEAFF. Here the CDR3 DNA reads TGTGCCAGCAGCTTTCGGGGTGGAAGAATGGACACTGAAGCTTTCTTT. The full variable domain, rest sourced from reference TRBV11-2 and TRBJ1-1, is EAGVAQSPRYKIIEKRQSVAFWCNPISGHATLYWYQQILGQGPKLLIQFQNNGVVDDSQLPKDRFSAERLKGVDSTLKIQPAKLEDSAVYLCASSFRGGRMDTEAFFGQGTRLTVV.